This T cell receptor beta chain was profiled in a study of cytomegalovirus exposure and HLA in healthy donors. Notes on the study in general: The tendency of first-cohort TCR clusters to co-occur in the 120 validation repertoires was identified by a subsequent analysis.

Repertoires were generated with immunoSEQ multiplex PCR, while TCRdb's copy carries only in-frame clones and drops some. The sample contains 90,000 to 150,000 clones, around 89% of which appear only once. Remarks on this clone: Its specificity is not known.

Per the germline V gene, CDR1 is SGDLS and CDR2 is YYNGEE. The CDR3 is made up of 15 amino acids. Trimming pared 3 bases from V and 7 bases from J, leaving 16 bases between. While the first cohort had 600 to 800 subjects, the donors belonged to the separate validation cohort of roughly 130 subjects. The chain recombines TRBV9 with TRBJ2-2; tentative D call: TRBD2 (7 bases). Sequencing used PBMCs. The receptor was derived from a woman under 30 in good health and CMV-seropositive. CDR3 sequence: CASSGSGGASGELFF. The CDR3 nucleotides are TGTGCCAGCAGCGGAAGTGGGGGGGCTAGCGGGGAGCTGTTTTTT.